This TCR beta chain originates from a study of T cell repertoires in cytomegalovirus infection. The overall study: HLA-B-restricted CMV epitopes that are well studied, plus recently identified HLA-C-restricted ones, were used by the study. General study points: Summed frequency of public TCR beta families distinguished CMV carriers with the relevant HLA.

Regarding this clonotype: Its specificity is unknown.

MiXCR was run by TCRdb on the reads, yielding one entry per CDR3 protein. The table shows tens of thousands of distinct CDR3 sequences, with about 24% occurring only once. This specimen consisted of CD8+ T cells from cultured PBMCs, obtained from culture after CMV antigen stimulation. This TCR derives from a human donor in good health (CMV status not recorded). Some clones in this sample may be carry-over from other donors' samples.

In DNA, the CDR3 is TGCAGTGCTAGGATGTCAGGGGGTTACGAGCAGTACTTC. This codes for CSARMSGGYEQYF. V usage is TRBV20-1 and J usage is TRBJ2-7, with TRBD1 matching over 7 bases. Per germline, CDR1 DFQATT and CDR2 SNEGSKA (reference sequence). The CDR3 is 13 residues long. Trimming took 3 bases from V and 4 from J; bases not matched to a gene: 6.